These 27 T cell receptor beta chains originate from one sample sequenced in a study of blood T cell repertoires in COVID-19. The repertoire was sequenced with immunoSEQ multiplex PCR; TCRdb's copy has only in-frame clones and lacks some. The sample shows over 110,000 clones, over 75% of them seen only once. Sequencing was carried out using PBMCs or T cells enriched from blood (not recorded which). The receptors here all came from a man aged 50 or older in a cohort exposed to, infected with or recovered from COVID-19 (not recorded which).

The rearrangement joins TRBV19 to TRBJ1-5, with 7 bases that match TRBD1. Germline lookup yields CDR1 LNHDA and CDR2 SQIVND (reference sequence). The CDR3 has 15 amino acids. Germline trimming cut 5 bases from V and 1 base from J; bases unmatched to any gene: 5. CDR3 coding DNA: TGTGCCAGTAGTTTCAGGGGGGAAAGCAATCAGCCCCAGCATTTT. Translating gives CASSFRGESNQPQHF.

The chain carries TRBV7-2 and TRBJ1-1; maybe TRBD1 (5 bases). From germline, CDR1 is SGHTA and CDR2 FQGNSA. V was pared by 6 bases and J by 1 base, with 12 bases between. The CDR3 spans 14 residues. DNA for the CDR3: TGTGCCAGCAGATCGCCGACAGAGAACACTGAAGCTTTCTTT. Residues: CASRSPTENTEAFF.

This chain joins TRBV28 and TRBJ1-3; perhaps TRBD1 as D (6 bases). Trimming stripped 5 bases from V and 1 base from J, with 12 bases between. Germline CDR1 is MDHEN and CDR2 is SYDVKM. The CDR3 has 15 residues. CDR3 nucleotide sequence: TGTGCCAGCAGTAGGGGACACAAATCTGGAAACACCATATATTTT. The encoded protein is CASSRGHKSGNTIYF.

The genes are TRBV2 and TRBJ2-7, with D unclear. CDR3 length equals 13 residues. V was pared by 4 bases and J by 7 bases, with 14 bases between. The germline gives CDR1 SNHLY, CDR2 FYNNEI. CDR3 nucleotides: TGTGCCAGCAGTGGGTACCTACGTTCGGAGCAGTACTTC. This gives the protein CASSGYLRSEQYF.

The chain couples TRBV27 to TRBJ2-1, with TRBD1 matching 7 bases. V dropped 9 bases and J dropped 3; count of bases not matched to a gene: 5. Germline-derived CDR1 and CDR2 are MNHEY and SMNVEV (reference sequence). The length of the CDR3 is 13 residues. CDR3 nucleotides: TGTGCCAGTCGGGACAGAGGCTACAATGAGCAGTTCTTC. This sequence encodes CASRDRGYNEQFF.

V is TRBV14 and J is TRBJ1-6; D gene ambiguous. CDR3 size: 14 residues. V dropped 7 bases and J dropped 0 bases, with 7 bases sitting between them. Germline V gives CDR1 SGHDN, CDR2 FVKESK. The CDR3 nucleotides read TGTGCCAGCAATCCCAGCTCCTATAATTCACCCCTCCACTTT. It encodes CASNPSSYNSPLHF.

CDR3 amino acids: CASSLGRNDNSYEQYF. The CDR3 DNA is TGTGCCAGCAGCCTGGGCCGTAATGACAACTCCTACGAGCAGTACTTC. J is TRBJ2-7 and V is TRBV13; D unclear. Per the germline V gene, CDR1 is PRHDT and CDR2 is FYEKMQ (reference sequence). Trimming took off 5 bases at V and 0 bases at J, with 17 bases between the two ends. CDR3 length: 16 residues.

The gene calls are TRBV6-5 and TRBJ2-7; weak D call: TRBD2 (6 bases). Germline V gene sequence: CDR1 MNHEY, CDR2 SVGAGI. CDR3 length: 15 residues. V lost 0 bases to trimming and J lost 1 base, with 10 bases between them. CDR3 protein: CASSYSGTPSYEQYF. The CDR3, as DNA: TGTGCCAGCAGTTACTCCGGGACTCCATCCTACGAGCAGTACTTC.

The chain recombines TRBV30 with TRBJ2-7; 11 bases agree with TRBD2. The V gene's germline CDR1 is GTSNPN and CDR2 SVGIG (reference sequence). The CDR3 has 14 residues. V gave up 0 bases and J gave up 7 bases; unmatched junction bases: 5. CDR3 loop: CAWSVGTSGLEQYF. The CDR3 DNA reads TGTGCCTGGAGTGTCGGGACTAGCGGTTTGGAGCAGTACTTC.

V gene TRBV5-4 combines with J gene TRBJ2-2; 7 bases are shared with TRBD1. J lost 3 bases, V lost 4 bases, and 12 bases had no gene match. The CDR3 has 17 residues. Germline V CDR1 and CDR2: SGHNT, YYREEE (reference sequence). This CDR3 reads CASSGGNRGQYTGELFF. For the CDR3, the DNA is TGTGCCAGCAGCGGCGGCAACAGGGGCCAGTACACCGGGGAGCTGTTTTTT.

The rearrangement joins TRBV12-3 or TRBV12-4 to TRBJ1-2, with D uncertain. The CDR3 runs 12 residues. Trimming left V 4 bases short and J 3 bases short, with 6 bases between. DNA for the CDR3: TGTGCCAGCAGTTCCGGGGACTATGGCTACACCTTC. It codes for CASSSGDYGYTF.

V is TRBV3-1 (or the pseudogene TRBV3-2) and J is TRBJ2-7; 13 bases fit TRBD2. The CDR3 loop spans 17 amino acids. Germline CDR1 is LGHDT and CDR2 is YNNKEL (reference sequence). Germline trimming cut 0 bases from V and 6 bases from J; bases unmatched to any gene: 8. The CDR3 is CASSQDIGLAGASEQYF. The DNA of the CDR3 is TGTGCCAGCAGCCAAGACATCGGACTAGCGGGAGCAAGCGAGCAGTACTTC.

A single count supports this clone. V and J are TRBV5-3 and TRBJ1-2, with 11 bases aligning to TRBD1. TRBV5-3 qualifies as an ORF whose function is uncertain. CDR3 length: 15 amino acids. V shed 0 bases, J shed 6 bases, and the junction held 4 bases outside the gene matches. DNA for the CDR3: TGTGCCAGAAGCTTGGCTGGGACAGGGGGGAATGGCTACACCTTC. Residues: CARSLAGTGGNGYTF.

The DNA of the CDR3 is TGCGCCAGCAGTGTGATGGAAGGAGCTTCACCCCTCCACTTT. This translates into CASSVMEGASPLHF. V gene TRBV10-2 combines with J gene TRBJ1-6; D remains unclear. The V gene's germline CDR1 is WSHSY and CDR2 SAAADI. V shed 4 bases and J shed 9 bases, with 13 bases lying between them. CDR3 length: 14 amino acids.

CDR3 residues: CAWSVGRNQPQHF. The CDR3 nucleotides read TGTGCCTGGAGTGTGGGGAGAAATCAGCCCCAGCATTTT. The gene calls are TRBV30 and TRBJ1-5; no reliable D call. The CDR3 length is 13 residues. V was cut by 0 bases and J by 4 bases, with 7 bases left in between. Germline V gives CDR1 GTSNPN, CDR2 SVGIG (reference sequence).

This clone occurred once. The CDR3 DNA sequence: TGCAGCGTTGTAAGGACAGGGGCTAACTATGGCTACACCTTC. Its protein product is CSVVRTGANYGYTF. The rearrangement uses TRBV29-1 and TRBJ1-2; TRBD1 agrees at 9 bases. Trimming at V came to 4 bases and at J to 0 bases, leaving 3 bases not matched to a gene. CDR3 size: 14 residues. CDR1 SQVTM and CDR2 ANQGSEA come from the germline V gene. Full variable domain (remainder filled in from reference TRBV29-1 and TRBJ1-2): SAVISQKPSRDICQRGTSLTIQCQVDSQVTMMFWYRQQPGQSLTLIATANQGSEATYESGFVIDKFPISRPNLTFSTLTVSNMSPEDSSIYLCSVVRTGANYGYTFGSGTRLTVV.

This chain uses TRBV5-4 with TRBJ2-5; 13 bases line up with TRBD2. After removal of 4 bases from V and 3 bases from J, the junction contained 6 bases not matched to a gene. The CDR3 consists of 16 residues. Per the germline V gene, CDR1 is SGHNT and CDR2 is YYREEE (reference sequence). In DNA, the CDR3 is TGTGCCAGCAGCCCTGGGACTAGCGGGATAGAAGAGACCCAGTACTTC. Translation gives CASSPGTSGIEETQYF.

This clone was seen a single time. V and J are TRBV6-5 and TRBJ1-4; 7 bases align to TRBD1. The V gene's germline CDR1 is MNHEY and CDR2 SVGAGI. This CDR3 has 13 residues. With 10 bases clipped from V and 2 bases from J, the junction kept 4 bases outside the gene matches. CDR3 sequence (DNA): TGTGCCACAAAACAGGGGACTAATGAAAAACTGTTTTTT. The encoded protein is CATKQGTNEKLFF.

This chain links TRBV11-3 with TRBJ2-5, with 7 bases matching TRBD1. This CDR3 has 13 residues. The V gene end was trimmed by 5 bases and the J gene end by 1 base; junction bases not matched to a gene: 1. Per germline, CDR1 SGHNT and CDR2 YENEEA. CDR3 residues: CASSRDSQETQYF. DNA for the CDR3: TGTGCCAGCAGCCGGGACAGCCAAGAGACCCAGTACTTC.

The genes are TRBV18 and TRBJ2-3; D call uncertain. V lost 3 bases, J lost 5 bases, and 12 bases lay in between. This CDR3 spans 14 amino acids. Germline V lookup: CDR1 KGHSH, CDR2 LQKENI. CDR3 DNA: TGTGCCAGCTCACCTCCCCTCCCCCTAGATACGCAGTATTTT. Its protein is CASSPPLPLDTQYF.

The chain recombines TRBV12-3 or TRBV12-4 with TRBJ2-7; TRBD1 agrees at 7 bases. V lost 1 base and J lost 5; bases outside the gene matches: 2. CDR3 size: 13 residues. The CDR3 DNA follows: TGTGCCAGCAGTTTAGTACAGGGGCACGAGCAGTACTTC. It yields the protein CASSLVQGHEQYF.

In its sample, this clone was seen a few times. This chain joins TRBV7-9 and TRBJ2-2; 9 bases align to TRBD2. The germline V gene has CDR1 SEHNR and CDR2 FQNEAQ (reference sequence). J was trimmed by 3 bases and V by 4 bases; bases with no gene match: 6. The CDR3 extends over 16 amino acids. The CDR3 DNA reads TGTGCCAGCAGCTCAAATCTAGCGGGGTACACCGGGGAGCTGTTTTTT. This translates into CASSSNLAGYTGELFF.

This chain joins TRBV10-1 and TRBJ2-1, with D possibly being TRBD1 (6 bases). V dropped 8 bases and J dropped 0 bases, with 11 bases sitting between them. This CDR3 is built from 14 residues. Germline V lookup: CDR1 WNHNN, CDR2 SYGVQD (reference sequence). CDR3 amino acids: CASGGRGSYNEQFF. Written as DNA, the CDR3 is TGCGCCAGCGGCGGCAGGGGCTCCTACAATGAGCAGTTCTTC.

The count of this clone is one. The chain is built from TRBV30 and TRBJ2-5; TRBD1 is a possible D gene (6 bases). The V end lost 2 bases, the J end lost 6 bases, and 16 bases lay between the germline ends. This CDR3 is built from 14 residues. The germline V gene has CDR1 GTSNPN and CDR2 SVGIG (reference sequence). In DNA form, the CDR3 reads TGTGCCTGGAGTCAATCTCGGACAGACAAGACCCAGTACTTC. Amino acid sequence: CAWSQSRTDKTQYF.

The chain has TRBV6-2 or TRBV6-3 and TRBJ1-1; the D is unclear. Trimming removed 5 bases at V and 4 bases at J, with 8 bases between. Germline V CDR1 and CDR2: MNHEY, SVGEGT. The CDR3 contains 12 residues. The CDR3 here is CASSRPGTEAFF. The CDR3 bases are TGTGCCAGCAGTCGGCCGGGCACTGAAGCTTTCTTT.

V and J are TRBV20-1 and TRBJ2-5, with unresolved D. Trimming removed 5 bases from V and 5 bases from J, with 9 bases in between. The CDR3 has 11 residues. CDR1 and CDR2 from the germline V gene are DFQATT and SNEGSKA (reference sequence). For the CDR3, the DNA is TGCAGTGCTGGGCCGCTGGAGACCCAGTACTTC. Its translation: CSAGPLETQYF.

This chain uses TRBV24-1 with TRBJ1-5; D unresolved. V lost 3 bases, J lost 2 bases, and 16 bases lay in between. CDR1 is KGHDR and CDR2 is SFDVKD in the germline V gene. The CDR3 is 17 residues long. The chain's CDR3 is CATSDPLFGGGNQPQHF. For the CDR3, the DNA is TGTGCCACCAGTGATCCCCTTTTCGGCGGTGGCAATCAGCCCCAGCATTTT.